This T cell receptor (beta chain) was identified in a study of T cell repertoires in ileal Crohn's disease. This clone was seen once. Its target is unknown. Time point meaning: neoterminal ileum biopsy at postoperative endoscopy, about 6 months after surgery. Adults with ileal or ileocolonic Crohn's disease and an indication for resection were eligible. Germline CDR1 SGHRS, CDR2 YFSETQ. There are 13 residues in the CDR3. V was pared by 5 bases and J by 2 bases, with 9 bases between. The method was immunoSEQ multiplex PCR; TCRdb's version includes in-frame clones alone and lacks a portion of them. The table includes fewer than 8,000 clones, approximately 81% detected once. Study observations and caveats: Within the first postoperative year, endoscopy came at median around 7 months. Every patient over 26.8% clonality showed endoscopic recurrence.

The J gene is TRBJ2-3, the V gene TRBV5-1; D not resolved. This TCR was recovered from an adult with Crohn's disease. Source material: ileal tissue. CDR3 DNA: TGCGCCAGCAGTCAAGCTTTCACAGATACGCAGTATTTT. Encoded protein: CASSQAFTDTQYF.